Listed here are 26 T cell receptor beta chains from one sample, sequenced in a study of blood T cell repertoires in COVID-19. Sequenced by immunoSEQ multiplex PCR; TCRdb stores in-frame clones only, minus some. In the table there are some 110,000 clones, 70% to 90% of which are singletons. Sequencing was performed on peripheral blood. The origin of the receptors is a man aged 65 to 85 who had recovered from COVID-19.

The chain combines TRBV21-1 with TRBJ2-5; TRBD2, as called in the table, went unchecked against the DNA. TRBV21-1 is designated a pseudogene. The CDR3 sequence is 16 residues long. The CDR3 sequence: CASSKERFYLTETQYF. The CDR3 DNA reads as TGTGCCAGCAGCAAAGAGAGGTTCTATCTGACGGAGACCCAGTACTTC.

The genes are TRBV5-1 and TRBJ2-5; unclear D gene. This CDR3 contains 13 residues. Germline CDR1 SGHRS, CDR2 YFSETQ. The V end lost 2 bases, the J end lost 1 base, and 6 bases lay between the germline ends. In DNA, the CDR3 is TGCGCCAGCAGCTTCTACAGCCAAGAGACCCAGTACTTC. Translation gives CASSFYSQETQYF.

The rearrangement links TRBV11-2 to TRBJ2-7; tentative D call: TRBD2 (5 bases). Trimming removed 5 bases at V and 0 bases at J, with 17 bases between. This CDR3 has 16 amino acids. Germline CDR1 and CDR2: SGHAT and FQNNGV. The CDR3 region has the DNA TGTGCCAGCAGCCCTCGTGGGAGCGGAAGCTCCTACGAGCAGTACTTC. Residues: CASSPRGSGSSYEQYF. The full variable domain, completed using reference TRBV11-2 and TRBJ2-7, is EAGVAQSPRYKIIEKRQSVAFWCNPISGHATLYWYQQILGQGPKLLIQFQNNGVVDDSQLPKDRFSAERLKGVDSTLKIQPAKLEDSAVYLCASSPRGSGSSYEQYFGPGTRLTVT.

The CDR3 coding sequence is TGTGCCACCAGCAGAGGTGGGGCGGGAGAGGCTCCAAACATTCAGTACTTC. Translating gives CATSRGGAGEAPNIQYF. The rearrangement joins TRBV15 to TRBJ2-4; 7 bases are a match to TRBD2. CDR1 LNHNV and CDR2 YYDKDF come from the germline V gene (reference sequence). The CDR3 has 17 residues. V lost 1 base to trimming and J lost 6 bases; unmatched junction nucleotides: 12.

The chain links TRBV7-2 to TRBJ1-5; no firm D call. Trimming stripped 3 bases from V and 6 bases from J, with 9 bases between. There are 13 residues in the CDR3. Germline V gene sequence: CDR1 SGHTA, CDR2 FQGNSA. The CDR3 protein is CASSFQASQPQHF. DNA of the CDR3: TGTGCCAGCAGCTTTCAGGCGTCTCAGCCCCAGCATTTT.

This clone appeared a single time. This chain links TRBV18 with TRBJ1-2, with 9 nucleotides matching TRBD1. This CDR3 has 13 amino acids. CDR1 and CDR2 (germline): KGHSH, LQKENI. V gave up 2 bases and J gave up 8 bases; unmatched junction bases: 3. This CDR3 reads CASSPRQGEGYTF. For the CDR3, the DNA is TGTGCCAGCTCACCAAGACAGGGGGAGGGCTACACCTTC.

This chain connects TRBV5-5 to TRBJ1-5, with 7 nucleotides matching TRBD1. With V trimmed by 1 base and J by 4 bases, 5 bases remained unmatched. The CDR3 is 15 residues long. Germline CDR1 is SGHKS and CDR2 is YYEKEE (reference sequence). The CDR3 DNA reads TGTGCCAGCAGCTTGTGGACAGGATTAAATCAGCCCCAGCATTTT. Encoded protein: CASSLWTGLNQPQHF.

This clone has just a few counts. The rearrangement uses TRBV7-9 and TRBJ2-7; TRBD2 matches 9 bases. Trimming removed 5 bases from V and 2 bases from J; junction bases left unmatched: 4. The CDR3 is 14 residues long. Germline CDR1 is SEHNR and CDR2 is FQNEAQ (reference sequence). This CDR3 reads CASSPVAGAYEQYF. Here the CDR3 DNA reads TGTGCCAGCAGCCCCGTAGCGGGGGCCTACGAGCAGTACTTC.

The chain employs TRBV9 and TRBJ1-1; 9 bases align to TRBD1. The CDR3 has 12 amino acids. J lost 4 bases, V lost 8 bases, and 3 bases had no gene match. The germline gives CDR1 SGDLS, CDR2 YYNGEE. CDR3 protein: CASGQGSTEAFF. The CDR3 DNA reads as TGTGCCAGTGGACAGGGGAGCACTGAAGCTTTCTTT.

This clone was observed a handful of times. The CDR3 protein is CASSAEVGSSGNTIYF. The CDR3 DNA follows: TGTGCCAGCAGCGCAGAGGTGGGGAGCTCTGGAAACACCATATATTTT. The chain combines TRBV9 with TRBJ1-3; D not certain. V lost 3 bases and J lost 0, with 13 bases in between. The germline V gene has CDR1 SGDLS and CDR2 YYNGEE. The CDR3 runs 16 residues.

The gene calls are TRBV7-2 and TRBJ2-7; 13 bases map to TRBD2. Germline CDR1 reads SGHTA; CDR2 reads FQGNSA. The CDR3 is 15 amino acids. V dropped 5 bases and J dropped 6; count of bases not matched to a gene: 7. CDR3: CASSPGLAGVGEQYF. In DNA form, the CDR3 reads TGTGCCAGCAGCCCCGGACTAGCGGGAGTTGGCGAGCAGTACTTC.

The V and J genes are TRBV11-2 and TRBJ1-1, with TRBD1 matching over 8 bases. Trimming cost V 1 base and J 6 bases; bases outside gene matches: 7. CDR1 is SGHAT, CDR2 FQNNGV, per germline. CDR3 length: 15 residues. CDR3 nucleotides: TGTGCCAGCAGCTTAGCCCGACAGGGGTATGCTGAAGCTTTCTTT. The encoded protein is CASSLARQGYAEAFF.

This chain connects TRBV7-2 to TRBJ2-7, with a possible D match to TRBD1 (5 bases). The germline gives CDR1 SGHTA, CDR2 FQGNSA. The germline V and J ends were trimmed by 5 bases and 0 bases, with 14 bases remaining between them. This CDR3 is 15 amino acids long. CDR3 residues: CASSPKPQASYEQYF. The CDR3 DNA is TGTGCCAGCAGCCCAAAACCACAGGCCTCCTACGAGCAGTACTTC.

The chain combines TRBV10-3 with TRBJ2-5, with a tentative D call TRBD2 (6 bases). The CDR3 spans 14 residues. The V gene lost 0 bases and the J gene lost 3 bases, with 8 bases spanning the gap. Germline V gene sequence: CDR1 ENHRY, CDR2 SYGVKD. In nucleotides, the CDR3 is TGTGCCATCAGTGAGTCTCGCGGGAAAGAGACCCAGTACTTC. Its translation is CAISESRGKETQYF.

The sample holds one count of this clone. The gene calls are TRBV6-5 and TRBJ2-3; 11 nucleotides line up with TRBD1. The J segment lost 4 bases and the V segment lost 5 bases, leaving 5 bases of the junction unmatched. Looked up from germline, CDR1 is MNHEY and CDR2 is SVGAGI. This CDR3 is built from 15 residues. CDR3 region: CASSSWTGGADTQYF. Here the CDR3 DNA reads TGTGCCAGCAGTAGCTGGACAGGGGGCGCAGATACGCAGTATTTT.

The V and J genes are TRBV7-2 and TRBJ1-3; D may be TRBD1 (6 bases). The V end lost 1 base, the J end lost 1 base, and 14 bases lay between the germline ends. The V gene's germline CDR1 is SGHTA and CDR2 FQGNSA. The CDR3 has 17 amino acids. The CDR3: CASSLVARGVSGNTIYF. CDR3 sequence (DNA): TGTGCCAGCAGCTTAGTCGCCAGGGGCGTTTCTGGAAACACCATATATTTT.

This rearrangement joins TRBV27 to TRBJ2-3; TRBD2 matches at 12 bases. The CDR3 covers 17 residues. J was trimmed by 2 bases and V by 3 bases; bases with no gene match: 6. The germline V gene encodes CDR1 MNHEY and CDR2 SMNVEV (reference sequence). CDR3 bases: TGTGCCAGCAGTTTCCAGGGACTAGCGGGCTACACAGATACGCAGTATTTT. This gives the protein CASSFQGLAGYTDTQYF.

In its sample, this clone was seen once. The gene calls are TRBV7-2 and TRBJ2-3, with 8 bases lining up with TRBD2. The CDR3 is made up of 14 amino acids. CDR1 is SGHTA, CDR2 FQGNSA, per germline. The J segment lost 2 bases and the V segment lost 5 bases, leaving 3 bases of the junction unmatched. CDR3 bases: TGTGCCAGCAGCCGCGGGGGGCCCACAGATACGCAGTATTTT. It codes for CASSRGGPTDTQYF.

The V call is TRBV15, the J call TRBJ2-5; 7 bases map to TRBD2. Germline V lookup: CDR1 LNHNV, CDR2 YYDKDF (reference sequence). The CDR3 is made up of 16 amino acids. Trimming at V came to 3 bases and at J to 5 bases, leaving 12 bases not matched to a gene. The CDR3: CATSRGGTYPLETQYF. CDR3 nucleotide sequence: TGTGCCACCAGCAGGGGGGGGACTTACCCGCTGGAGACCCAGTACTTC.

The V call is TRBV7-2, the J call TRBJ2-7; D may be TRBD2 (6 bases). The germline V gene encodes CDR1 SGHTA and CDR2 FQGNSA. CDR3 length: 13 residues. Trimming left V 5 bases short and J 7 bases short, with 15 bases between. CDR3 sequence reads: CASSEKGRSEQYF. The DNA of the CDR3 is TGTGCCAGCAGCGAAAAGGGGAGGAGTGAGCAGTACTTC. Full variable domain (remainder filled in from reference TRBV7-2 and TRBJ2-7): GAGVSQSPSNKVTEKGKDVELRCDPISGHTALYWYRQSLGQGLEFLIYFQGNSAPDKSGLPSDRFSAERTGGSVSTLTIQRTQQEDSAVYLCASSEKGRSEQYFGPGTRLTVT.

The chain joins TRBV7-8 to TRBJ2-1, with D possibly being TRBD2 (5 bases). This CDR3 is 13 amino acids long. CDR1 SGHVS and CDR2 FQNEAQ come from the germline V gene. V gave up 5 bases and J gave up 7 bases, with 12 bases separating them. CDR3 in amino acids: CASSATSTNEQFF. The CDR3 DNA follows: TGTGCCAGCAGCGCAACTAGTACGAATGAGCAGTTCTTC.

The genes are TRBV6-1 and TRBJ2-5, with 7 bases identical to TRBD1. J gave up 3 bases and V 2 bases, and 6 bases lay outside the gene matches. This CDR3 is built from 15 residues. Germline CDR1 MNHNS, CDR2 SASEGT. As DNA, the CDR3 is TGTGCCAGCAGTGAATTGTCCGGGACAGAAGAGACCCAGTACTTC. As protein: CASSELSGTEETQYF.

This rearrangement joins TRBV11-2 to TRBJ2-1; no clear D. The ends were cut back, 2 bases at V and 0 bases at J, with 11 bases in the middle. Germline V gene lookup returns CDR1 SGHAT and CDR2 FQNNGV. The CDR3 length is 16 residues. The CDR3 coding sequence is TGTGCCAGCAGCTTATTTTTTTCGGGCTCCTACAATGAGCAGTTCTTC. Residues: CASSLFFSGSYNEQFF.

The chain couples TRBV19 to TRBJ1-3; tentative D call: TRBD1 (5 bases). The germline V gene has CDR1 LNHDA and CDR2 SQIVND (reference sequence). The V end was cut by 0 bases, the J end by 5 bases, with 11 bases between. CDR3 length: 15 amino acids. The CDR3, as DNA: TGTGCCAGTAGTATAGAATCGACAGCAAGAAACACCATATATTTT. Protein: CASSIESTARNTIYF. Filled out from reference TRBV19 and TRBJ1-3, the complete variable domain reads DGGITQSPKYLFRKEGQNVTLSCEQNLNHDAMYWYRQDPGQGLRLIYYSQIVNDFQKGDIAEGYSVSREKKESFPLTVTSAQKNPTAFYLCASSIESTARNTIYFGEGSWLTVV.

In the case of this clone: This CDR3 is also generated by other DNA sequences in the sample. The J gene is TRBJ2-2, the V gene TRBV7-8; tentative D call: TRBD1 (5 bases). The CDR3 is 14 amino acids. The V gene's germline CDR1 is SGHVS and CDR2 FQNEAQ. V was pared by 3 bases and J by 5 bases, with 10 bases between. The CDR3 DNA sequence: TGTGCCAGCAGCTTTAGGGGTGGGACCGGGGAGCTGTTTTTT. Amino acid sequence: CASSFRGGTGELFF.

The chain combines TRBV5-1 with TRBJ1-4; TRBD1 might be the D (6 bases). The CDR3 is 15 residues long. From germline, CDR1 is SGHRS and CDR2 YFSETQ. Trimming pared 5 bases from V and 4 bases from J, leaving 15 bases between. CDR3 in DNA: TGCGCCAGCAGTTTCGGACAGCTCTTTAATGAAAAACTGTTTTTT. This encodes CASSFGQLFNEKLFF.